This entry lists 18 T cell receptor beta chains sequenced from one sample in a study of cytomegalovirus exposure and HLA in healthy donors. PCR employed 60 Vbeta and 13 Jbeta primers. The assay was immunoSEQ multiplex PCR, and TCRdb's table has in-frame clones only and misses some. The table lists about 220,000 clones, 65% to 85% of them singletons. The sequencing input was PBMCs. The receptors originated from a boy younger than 10 in good health and CMV-seronegative.

This rearrangement joins TRBV6-1 to TRBJ2-2, with D maybe TRBD1 (5 bases). The V gene's germline CDR1 is MNHNS and CDR2 SASEGT. Trimming took 7 bases from V and 1 from J, leaving 7 bases between them. The CDR3 totals 13 residues. CDR3: CASIRGNTGELFF. Written as DNA, the CDR3 is TGTGCCAGCATTAGGGGGAACACCGGGGAGCTGTTTTTT.

The chain joins TRBV12-5 to TRBJ1-5, with 8 nucleotides matching TRBD1. This CDR3 is 18 amino acids long. Germline CDR1 and CDR2: LGHNT and FRNRAP. V was pared by 4 bases and J by 1 base, with 12 bases of the junction left unmatched. This chain's CDR3 is CASGSTIRDRRSNQPQHF. The CDR3 region has the DNA TGTGCTAGTGGTTCCACGATAAGGGACAGGAGAAGCAATCAGCCCCAGCATTTT.

V is TRBV27 and J is TRBJ2-3; TRBD2 matches 10 bases. Unmatched junction bases numbered 4, after V lost 2 bases and J lost 5 bases. Germline V CDR1 and CDR2: MNHEY, SMNVEV (reference sequence). The CDR3 contains 15 residues. The CDR3 spells CASSLLAGAKDTQYF. CDR3 nucleotides: TGTGCCAGCAGTTTACTAGCGGGAGCGAAAGATACGCAGTATTTT.

This clone was recorded once. V gene TRBV27 combines with J gene TRBJ2-6, with D possibly matching TRBD1 (5 bases). CDR1 and CDR2 from the germline V gene are MNHEY and SMNVEV (reference sequence). Trimming cost V 1 base and J 4 bases, with 11 bases left between them. The CDR3 has 16 amino acids. The CDR3 coding sequence is TGTGCCAGCAGTTTATTCGACAGAGCCGGGGCCAACGTCCTGACTTTC. Amino acids: CASSLFDRAGANVLTF.

CDR3 nucleotide sequence: TGCAGCGTTGCGGGACTAGCGGGAATCGGGGAGCTGTTTTTT. It specifies CSVAGLAGIGELFF. V usage is TRBV29-1 and J usage is TRBJ2-2; 13 bases align to TRBD2. CDR1 SQVTM and CDR2 ANQGSEA come from the germline V gene. V lost 4 bases, J lost 7 bases, and 3 bases stayed unmatched. The CDR3 spans 14 residues.

The chain has TRBV5-1 and TRBJ2-1, with D possibly being TRBD2 (5 bases). V lost 3 bases, J lost 4 bases, and 17 bases lay in between. Germline V gene sequence: CDR1 SGHRS, CDR2 YFSETQ. This CDR3 comprises 16 residues. This CDR3 reads CASSSRPERGYNEQFF. In nucleotides, the CDR3 is TGCGCCAGCAGCTCGCGCCCCGAACGGGGTTACAATGAGCAGTTCTTC.

As for this clone: Germline and junction disagree at one end, which may indicate a read error. The rearrangement joins TRBV7-9 to TRBJ2-2; 11 bases line up with TRBD1. Germline V gene sequence: CDR1 SEHNR, CDR2 FQNEAQ (reference sequence). The CDR3 runs 16 residues. CDR3 sequence: CSSSPPGTGGTGELFF. The CDR3, as DNA: TGTTCCAGCAGCCCGCCCGGGACAGGGGGGACCGGGGAGCTGTTTTTT.

The V and J genes are TRBV7-9 and TRBJ2-5, with D unresolved. The length of the CDR3 is 15 residues. Germline CDR1 and CDR2: SEHNR and FQNEAQ (reference sequence). V lost 6 bases and J lost 4, with 18 bases in between. DNA for the CDR3: TGTGCCAGCAGGCCACTGACTCATCGGCTAGAGACCCAGTACTTC. Amino acid sequence: CASRPLTHRLETQYF.

The gene calls are TRBV7-2 and TRBJ2-7, with 7 positions matching TRBD2. V shed 1 base and J 5 bases; nucleotides not matched to a gene: 11. Germline CDR1 SGHTA, CDR2 FQGNSA. The CDR3 contains 16 residues. As DNA, the CDR3 is TGTGCCAGCAGCTTAGAAGGCGGGAGCAGTGTCCACGAGCAGTACTTC. It is translated as CASSLEGGSSVHEQYF.

The CDR3 region is CASSQDRLAGNTQYF. The CDR3 DNA sequence: TGTGCCAGCAGCCAAGACCGGCTAGCGGGGAATACGCAGTATTTT. The chain uses TRBV4-2 and TRBJ2-3; 9 nucleotides align to TRBD2. V lost 0 bases and J lost 7; bases outside the gene matches: 5. CDR1 and CDR2 from the germline V gene are LGHNA and YNFKEQ. The CDR3 sequence is 15 residues long.

The chain recombines TRBV2 with TRBJ1-1; D call uncertain. This CDR3 has 14 amino acids. Germline CDR1 and CDR2: SNHLY and FYNNEI. Trimming pared 6 bases from V and 1 base from J, leaving 12 bases between. The CDR3 region is CASRLGNSNTEAFF. Written as DNA, the CDR3 is TGTGCCAGCAGACTAGGTAATTCGAACACTGAAGCTTTCTTT. The variable domain in full, with the rest retrieved from reference TRBV2 and TRBJ1-1, is EPEVTQTPSHQVTQMGQEVILRCVPISNHLYFYWYRQILGQKVEFLVSFYNNEISEKSEIFDDQFSVERPDGSNFTLKIRSTKLEDSAMYFCASRLGNSNTEAFFGQGTRLTVV.

The chain is built from TRBV9 and TRBJ1-3; a weak D match, TRBD1 (6 bases). The length of the CDR3 is 15 residues. The germline V gene encodes CDR1 SGDLS and CDR2 YYNGEE. Trimming took off 2 bases at V and 2 bases at J, with 11 bases between the two ends. This CDR3 is CASSVGGAAGNTIYF. Here the CDR3 DNA reads TGTGCCAGCAGCGTGGGGGGGGCGGCTGGAAACACCATATATTTT.

The V and J genes are TRBV19 and TRBJ2-3; a weak D match, TRBD2 (6 bases). V was shortened by 3 bases and J by 3 bases, with 16 bases between the two germline ends. This CDR3 has 16 residues. Germline V lookup: CDR1 LNHDA, CDR2 SQIVND (reference sequence). The CDR3 coding sequence is TGTGCCAGTAGTATCACCGGGACTTATTTAACAGATACGCAGTATTTT. This encodes CASSITGTYLTDTQYF.

Regarding this clone: Germline and junction disagree at one end, which may indicate a read error. The chain is built from TRBV7-9 and TRBJ1-1; D gene ambiguous. The CDR3 is made up of 12 amino acids. Germline CDR1 reads SEHNR; CDR2 reads FQNEAQ (reference sequence). CDR3 sequence: CSSSTTRSEAFF. CDR3 DNA: TGTTCCAGCAGCACCACTAGGTCTGAAGCTTTCTTT.

This clone has only one observation. The gene calls are TRBV19 and TRBJ2-1; maybe TRBD1 (5 bases). V lost 4 bases to trimming and J lost 4 bases, with 11 bases between them. Germline V lookup: CDR1 LNHDA, CDR2 SQIVND (reference sequence). This CDR3 is built from 14 residues. The CDR3: CASSTPDRYNEQFF. Written as DNA, the CDR3 is TGTGCCAGTAGTACCCCAGACAGATACAATGAGCAGTTCTTC. Full variable domain (missing parts from reference TRBV19 and TRBJ2-1): DGGITQSPKYLFRKEGQNVTLSCEQNLNHDAMYWYRQDPGQGLRLIYYSQIVNDFQKGDIAEGYSVSREKKESFPLTVTSAQKNPTAFYLCASSTPDRYNEQFFGPGTRLTVL.

There are a few counts of this clone. This rearrangement joins TRBV5-1 to TRBJ1-1; 11 positions agree with TRBD1. The ends lost 5 bases at V and 5 bases at J; junction bases unmatched: 5. Per germline, CDR1 SGHRS and CDR2 YFSETQ. The CDR3 is 14 residues long. CDR3 sequence: CASSSGQGATEAFF. The DNA for the CDR3 is TGCGCCAGCAGTTCCGGACAGGGGGCAACTGAAGCTTTCTTT. Full variable domain (rest looked up from reference TRBV5-1 and TRBJ1-1): KAGVTQTPRYLIKTRGQQVTLSCSPISGHRSVSWYQQTPGQGLQFLFEYFSETQRNKGNFPGRFSGRQFSNSRSEMNVSTLELGDSALYLCASSSGQGATEAFFGQGTRLTVV.

The CDR3 reads CASSPGTPGYTF. In nucleotides, the CDR3 is TGTGCCAGCAGTCCAGGGACACCAGGCTACACCTTC. The chain carries TRBV6-1 and TRBJ1-2; possibly TRBD1 for D (6 bases). Trimming stripped 5 bases from V and 8 bases from J, with 12 bases between. Germline V gene lookup returns CDR1 MNHNS and CDR2 SASEGT. There are 12 residues in the CDR3.

This clone was picked up one time. The chain joins TRBV7-6 to TRBJ1-4; the match to TRBD1 covers 7 bases. This CDR3 has 14 amino acids. Germline V gene data show CDR1 as SGHVS and CDR2 as FNYEAQ. V dropped 5 bases and J dropped 8; count of bases not matched to a gene: 8. Here the CDR3 DNA reads TGTGCCAGCAGCCCTACGGGGACAGACGAAAAACTGTTTTTT. This codes for CASSPTGTDEKLFF.